The 32 T cell receptor beta chains reported below all come from one sample, sequenced in a study of blood T cell repertoires in COVID-19. Method: immunoSEQ multiplex PCR; TCRdb's copy keeps in-frame clones and lacks some. The sample yields approximately 170,000 clones, about 85% seen once. Sequenced: peripheral blood. These receptors all come from a man at least 80 years old with COVID-19, enrolled during active disease.

The genes are TRBV6-2 or TRBV6-3 and TRBJ1-1; 11 bases are shared with TRBD1. Trimming cost V 4 bases and J 10 bases; bases outside gene matches: 5. Germline V gene data show CDR1 as MNHEY and CDR2 as SVGEGT. This CDR3 has 13 residues. The CDR3 loop is CASSFGTGGGAFF. In DNA form, the CDR3 reads TGTGCCAGCAGTTTCGGGACAGGGGGAGGAGCTTTCTTT.

This chain links TRBV6-6 with TRBJ1-4; possible D gene TRBD1, 5 bases. The V end lost 5 bases, the J end lost 2 bases, and 24 bases lay between the germline ends. The CDR3 length is 19 residues. Germline CDR1 MNHNY, CDR2 SVGAGI (reference sequence). The CDR3 protein is CASSRKVGLPTSTNEKLFF. CDR3 nucleotide sequence: TGTGCCAGCAGTCGTAAGGTGGGACTACCAACGAGCACTAATGAAAAACTGTTTTTT.

V usage is TRBV5-4 and J usage is TRBJ1-1; no reliable D call. With 3 bases removed from V and 1 base from J, the gap between germline ends came to 7 bases. The CDR3 consists of 13 residues. The germline gives CDR1 SGHNT, CDR2 YYREEE (reference sequence). This CDR3 is CASSSNWNTEAFF. The CDR3 coding sequence is TGTGCCAGCAGCTCCAACTGGAACACTGAAGCTTTCTTT.

This sequence joins TRBV11-2 and TRBJ2-2; 8 bases align to TRBD1. Germline values: CDR1 SGHAT, CDR2 FQNNGV. After removal of 1 base from V and 4 bases from J, the junction contained 5 bases not matched to a gene. The CDR3 covers 16 residues. The CDR3 loop reads CASSLAGGRSTGELFF. Here the CDR3 DNA reads TGTGCCAGCAGCTTAGCAGGGGGCAGGAGCACCGGGGAGCTGTTTTTT. The full variable domain, with the rest looked up from reference TRBV11-2 and TRBJ2-2, is EAGVAQSPRYKIIEKRQSVAFWCNPISGHATLYWYQQILGQGPKLLIQFQNNGVVDDSQLPKDRFSAERLKGVDSTLKIQPAKLEDSAVYLCASSLAGGRSTGELFFGEGSRLTVL.

The table lists this clone with a count of one. The rearrangement joins TRBV19 to TRBJ1-5, with 9 bases lining up with TRBD1. The CDR3 has 18 residues. Trimming took 7 bases from V and 1 from J; bases not matched to a gene: 14. Germline loops: CDR1 LNHDA, CDR2 SQIVND (reference sequence). Here the CDR3 reads CASTLRTDRGTSNQPQHF. CDR3 coding DNA: TGTGCCAGTACTCTCAGAACGGACAGGGGAACGAGCAATCAGCCCCAGCATTTT.

This sequence joins TRBV5-1 and TRBJ1-5; 8 bases agree with TRBD1. Trimming removed 5 bases from V and 5 bases from J; junction bases left unmatched: 6. The CDR3 consists of 14 residues. Per germline, CDR1 SGHRS and CDR2 YFSETQ. The CDR3 loop is CASSRDRPDQPQHF. The CDR3 DNA is TGCGCCAGCAGTCGGGACAGGCCGGATCAGCCCCAGCATTTT. The full variable domain, in which reference TRBV5-1 and TRBJ1-5 provide the parts outside the CDR3, is KAGVTQTPRYLIKTRGQQVTLSCSPISGHRSVSWYQQTPGQGLQFLFEYFSETQRNKGNFPGRFSGRQFSNSRSEMNVSTLELGDSALYLCASSRDRPDQPQHFGDGTRLSIL.

The DNA of the CDR3 is TGTGCCAGTTCCCCTTCTTGGGGGGGTGGAGATGGCTACACCTTC. This encodes CASSPSWGGGDGYTF. The chain uses TRBV6-5 and TRBJ1-2; D possibly corresponds to TRBD1 (5 bases). Germline CDR1 and CDR2: MNHEY and SVGAGI. There are 15 residues in the CDR3. V shed 9 bases and J shed 6 bases, with 23 bases lying between them.

In its sample, this clone was seen a few times. The CDR3 loop is CASTRGQGTEAFF. The DNA of the CDR3 is TGTGCCAGCACCCGTGGGCAGGGCACTGAAGCTTTCTTT. J is TRBJ1-1 and V is TRBV6-5, with D tentatively TRBD1 (5 bases). CDR1 MNHEY and CDR2 SVGAGI come from the germline V gene. The CDR3 length is 13 residues. The germline V and J ends were trimmed by 7 bases and 4 bases, with 13 bases remaining between them.

The rearrangement links TRBV6-2 or TRBV6-3 to TRBJ2-7; 10 nucleotides align to TRBD1. The V segment lost 6 bases and the J segment 3 bases; nucleotides outside the gene matches: 8. The CDR3 extends over 15 amino acids. CDR1 and CDR2 (germline): MNHEY, SVGEGT. The CDR3 coding sequence is TGTGCCAGCAGCAGCCCGGGGACAGGGGACTACGAGCAGTACTTC. It yields the protein CASSSPGTGDYEQYF.

V gene TRBV11-2 combines with J gene TRBJ1-1; weak D call: TRBD1 (5 bases). Germline V lookup: CDR1 SGHAT, CDR2 FQNNGV. V was trimmed by 1 base and J by 8 bases, leaving 14 bases between them. CDR3 size: 14 residues. The CDR3 spells CASSLGRRQGEAFF. The CDR3 nucleotides read TGTGCCAGCAGCTTAGGCCGCCGGCAGGGAGAAGCTTTCTTT.

The rearrangement links TRBV5-5 to TRBJ2-7, with a tentative D call TRBD2 (6 bases). This CDR3 spans 14 amino acids. Germline CDR1 reads SGHKS; CDR2 reads YYEKEE (reference sequence). V dropped 3 bases and J dropped 6 bases, with 16 bases sitting between them. CDR3 bases: TGTGCCAGCAGCTCGGGGCGGGACCTCGCCGAGCAGTACTTC. Its protein is CASSSGRDLAEQYF.

The chain recombines TRBV11-1 with TRBJ2-3; 11 bases line up with TRBD2. Germline V gives CDR1 SGHAT, CDR2 FQDESV (reference sequence). There are 16 residues in the CDR3. After removal of 2 bases from V and 3 bases from J, the junction contained 4 bases not matched to a gene. For the CDR3, the DNA is TGTGCCAGCAGCTTACTAGCGGGGGGCGGAACAGATACGCAGTATTTT. Translation gives CASSLLAGGGTDTQYF.

The chain employs TRBV7-6 and TRBJ2-7; D possibly corresponds to TRBD1 (5 bases). Germline loops: CDR1 SGHVS, CDR2 FNYEAQ. With 0 bases removed from V and 2 bases from J, the gap between germline ends came to 11 bases. The CDR3 length is 15 residues. The CDR3 DNA sequence: TGTGCCAGCAGCTTAGCAGGGGATACGGCCTACGAGCAGTACTTC. This translates into CASSLAGDTAYEQYF.

The chain links TRBV27 to TRBJ2-1, with a possible D match to TRBD2 (5 bases). V was shortened by 7 bases and J by 9 bases, with 10 bases between the two germline ends. The germline V gene has CDR1 MNHEY and CDR2 SMNVEV (reference sequence). CDR3 length: 11 amino acids. For the CDR3, the DNA is TGTGCCAGCACCACGGCGGGTGAGCAGTTCTTC. Translated: CASTTAGEQFF.

The genes are TRBV5-6 and TRBJ1-2; 7 bases map to TRBD1. Looked up from germline, CDR1 is SGHDT and CDR2 is YYEEEE. The CDR3 contains 15 residues. J gave up 2 bases and V 0 bases, and 4 bases lay outside the gene matches. In DNA form, the CDR3 reads TGTGCCAGCAGCTTGGTGGAGGGGGCGAACTATGGCTACACCTTC. It encodes CASSLVEGANYGYTF.

The V call is TRBV6-1, the J call TRBJ1-5; tentative D call: TRBD1 (6 bases). V lost 0 bases to trimming and J lost 2 bases, with 11 bases between them. The CDR3 runs 16 residues. Germline CDR1 and CDR2: MNHNS and SASEGT. This CDR3 is CASSEAWGGGNQPQHF. CDR3 nucleotide sequence: TGTGCCAGCAGTGAAGCCTGGGGGGGCGGCAATCAGCCCCAGCATTTT.

Only one count was recorded for this clone. The chain recombines TRBV11-3 with TRBJ1-1, with unresolved D. The CDR3 is 11 amino acids. Trimming removed 2 bases from V and 6 bases from J, with 4 bases in between. Germline assignment: CDR1 SGHNT and CDR2 YENEEA. CDR3: CASSLLAEAFF. The CDR3 nucleotides read TGTGCCAGCAGCTTATTAGCTGAAGCTTTCTTT.

The chain links TRBV5-1 to TRBJ1-3; D gene unclear. Germline lookup yields CDR1 SGHRS and CDR2 YFSETQ. V was trimmed by 4 bases and J by 0 bases, leaving 11 bases between them. This CDR3 region has 15 residues. The CDR3 is CASSAEFSSGNTIYF. CDR3 nucleotide sequence: TGCGCCAGCAGCGCGGAATTTAGCTCTGGAAACACCATATATTTT.

The chain uses TRBV2 and TRBJ1-6; 7 nucleotides match TRBD1. Germline V gene data show CDR1 as SNHLY and CDR2 as FYNNEI. Losses at the gene ends were 5 bases for V and 10 bases for J; bases not matched to a gene: 8. The CDR3 contains 14 residues. CDR3 nucleotides: TGTGCCAGCAGTCCCCGGACAGGAACCTCACCCCTCCACTTT. Its protein is CASSPRTGTSPLHF. Using reference TRBV2 and TRBJ1-6 for the parts outside the CDR3, the full variable domain is EPEVTQTPSHQVTQMGQEVILRCVPISNHLYFYWYRQILGQKVEFLVSFYNNEISEKSEIFDDQFSVERPDGSNFTLKIRSTKLEDSAMYFCASSPRTGTSPLHFGNGTRLTVT.

V is TRBV28 and J is TRBJ1-2; 9 nucleotides line up with TRBD1. Germline CDR1 is MDHEN and CDR2 is SYDVKM. The V gene end was trimmed by 2 bases and the J gene end by 5 bases; junction bases not matched to a gene: 6. There are 15 residues in the CDR3. The CDR3 coding sequence is TGTGCCAGCAGTTTAGGGGGACAGGGACCTTATGGCTACACCTTC. This gives the protein CASSLGGQGPYGYTF.

J is TRBJ1-3 and V is TRBV2; TRBD1 might be the D (5 bases). The V gene's germline CDR1 is SNHLY and CDR2 FYNNEI. The CDR3 is 15 residues long. With 7 bases removed from V and 2 bases from J, the gap between germline ends came to 15 bases. The DNA of the CDR3 is TGTGCCAGCAATATCGGGGGACGGACTGGAAACACCATATATTTT. This codes for CASNIGGRTGNTIYF.

Only a few counts were recorded for this clone. V is TRBV29-1 and J is TRBJ1-2; perhaps TRBD1 as D (5 bases). Between the trimmed V and J ends, which lost 2 bases and 2 bases, there was a span of 9 bases. Germline V gives CDR1 SQVTM, CDR2 ANQGSEA. The CDR3 consists of 13 residues. The CDR3 nucleotides read TGCAGCGTTGAACAGGGTTTAAACTATGGCTACACCTTC. Translating it yields CSVEQGLNYGYTF.

V gene TRBV5-5 combines with J gene TRBJ1-3; D might be TRBD1 (5 bases). The CDR3 sequence is 15 residues long. V was shortened by 4 bases and J by 0 bases, with 11 bases between the two germline ends. The V gene's germline CDR1 is SGHKS and CDR2 YYEKEE (reference sequence). CDR3 region: CASSRDRNSGNTIYF. The CDR3 coding sequence is TGTGCCAGCAGCAGAGACAGAAACTCTGGAAACACCATATATTTT. Full variable domain (remainder filled in from reference TRBV5-5 and TRBJ1-3): DAGVTQSPTHLIKTRGQQVTLRCSPISGHKSVSWYQQVLGQGPQFIFQYYEKEERGRGNFPDRFSARQFPNYSSELNVNALLLGDSALYLCASSRDRNSGNTIYFGEGSWLTVV.

The rearrangement joins TRBV20-1 to TRBJ1-5, with a tentative D call TRBD1 (5 bases). CDR1 is DFQATT and CDR2 is SNEGSKA in the germline V gene (reference sequence). V was cut by 3 bases and J by 2 bases, with 14 bases left in between. The CDR3 has 15 amino acids. The CDR3 region is CSASPGVVGNQPQHF. The CDR3 DNA follows: TGCAGTGCTAGTCCGGGGGTCGTTGGCAATCAGCCCCAGCATTTT.

The rearrangement joins TRBV19 to TRBJ1-5; D ambiguous. The germline gives CDR1 LNHDA, CDR2 SQIVND (reference sequence). The germline V and J ends were trimmed by 4 bases and 6 bases, with 13 bases remaining between them. The CDR3 is 14 residues long. The CDR3 here is CASSTPRAGQPQHF. DNA of the CDR3: TGTGCCAGTAGTACCCCGCGGGCGGGTCAGCCCCAGCATTTT. The entire variable domain, with the rest obtained from reference TRBV19 and TRBJ1-5, is as follows: DGGITQSPKYLFRKEGQNVTLSCEQNLNHDAMYWYRQDPGQGLRLIYYSQIVNDFQKGDIAEGYSVSREKKESFPLTVTSAQKNPTAFYLCASSTPRAGQPQHFGDGTRLSIL.

The chain uses TRBV27 and TRBJ2-5; D is perhaps TRBD1 (6 bases). Germline CDR1 MNHEY, CDR2 SMNVEV (reference sequence). Trimming removed 6 bases at V and 0 bases at J, with 11 bases between. The CDR3 has 14 residues. The CDR3 sequence: CASRRGQNQETQYF. Here the CDR3 DNA reads TGTGCCAGCAGACGAGGACAGAACCAAGAGACCCAGTACTTC.

This chain links TRBV29-1 with TRBJ2-7; no definite D call. There are 12 residues in the CDR3. V lost 4 bases and J lost 1, with 8 bases in between. Germline values: CDR1 SQVTM, CDR2 ANQGSEA. Here the CDR3 DNA reads TGCAGCGTTGTACAGCCATCCTACGAGCAGTACTTC. Protein sequence: CSVVQPSYEQYF.

The rearrangement uses TRBV5-4 and TRBJ1-2; 10 nucleotides align to TRBD1. The CDR3 contains 16 residues. The V segment lost 4 bases and the J segment 4 bases; nucleotides outside the gene matches: 10. Looked up from germline, CDR1 is SGHNT and CDR2 is YYREEE (reference sequence). The CDR3 DNA reads TGTGCCAGCAGCAATTCTCCGGGACAGGGGTCCTATGGCTACACCTTC. It is translated as CASSNSPGQGSYGYTF.

This chain links TRBV6-5 with TRBJ1-2; tentative D call: TRBD1 (5 bases). In germline, CDR1 is MNHEY, CDR2 SVGAGI. V lost 10 bases, J lost 6 bases, and 15 bases lay in between. The CDR3 has 12 amino acids. DNA for the CDR3: TGTGCCACCGTGGGGGGGAGGGATGGCTACACCTTC. This sequence encodes CATVGGRDGYTF.

The chain links TRBV10-1 to TRBJ1-5; 12 bases match TRBD1. The germline V gene has CDR1 WNHNN and CDR2 SYGVQD (reference sequence). The CDR3 spans 20 residues. After removal of 6 bases from V and 0 bases from J, the junction contained 15 bases not matched to a gene. Here the CDR3 DNA reads TGCGCCAGCAGCAATCTTAGCCGGGACAGGGGGCTAAATAGCAATCAGCCCCAGCATTTT. Amino acid sequence: CASSNLSRDRGLNSNQPQHF.

The chain carries TRBV9 and TRBJ1-1, with a tentative D call TRBD1 (5 bases). Germline V gives CDR1 SGDLS, CDR2 YYNGEE. CDR3 size: 15 residues. With 3 bases removed from V and 3 bases from J, the gap between germline ends came to 15 bases. The CDR3 reads CASSADVGGDTEAFF. As DNA, the CDR3 is TGTGCCAGCAGCGCGGACGTGGGAGGGGACACTGAAGCTTTCTTT. The full variable domain, rest sourced from reference TRBV9 and TRBJ1-1, is DSGVTQTPKHLITATGQRVTLRCSPRSGDLSVYWYQQSLDQGLQFLIQYYNGEERAKGNILERFSAQQFPDLHSELNLSSLELGDSALYFCASSADVGGDTEAFFGQGTRLTVV.

DNA of the CDR3: TGTGCCAGCAGCGCCGCCAGGGTGAACACTGAAGCTTTCTTT. This encodes CASSAARVNTEAFF. The chain uses TRBV5-4 and TRBJ1-1; D is possibly TRBD1 (5 bases). V lost 4 bases and J 0 bases, leaving 10 bases between the germline ends. The CDR3 contains 14 residues. From germline, CDR1 is SGHNT and CDR2 YYREEE (reference sequence).